The next 17 T cell receptor beta chains were all read from a single sample in a study of T cells in Graves' hyperthyroidism and ophthalmopathy. It was RNA transcripts that yielded the amplified TCR beta CDR3 regions. The TCR CDR3 first-round RT-PCR relied on the HTBI primer set. TCRdb re-called the multiplex PCR reads with MiXCR, one entry per CDR3 protein. The table shows fewer than 500,000 distinct CDR3 sequences, with approximately 12% occurring only once. Sequenced sample: blood. The receptors were gathered from a man aged 25 to 40 with Graves' hyperthyroidism that later progressed to Graves' ophthalmopathy.

In this sample, this clonotype turned up many times. The chain uses TRBV7-9 and TRBJ1-2, with D perhaps matching TRBD1 (6 bases). The germline gives CDR1 SEHNR, CDR2 FQNEAQ (reference sequence). Trimming took off 4 bases at V and 4 bases at J, with 19 bases between the two ends. This CDR3 is 16 amino acids long. CDR3 amino acids: CASSSKDSSAVYGYTF. CDR3 nucleotide sequence: TGTGCCAGCAGCTCCAAGGACAGCTCCGCCGTCTATGGCTACACCTTC. The complete variable domain, with remaining parts taken from reference TRBV7-9 and TRBJ1-2, reads DTGVSQNPRHKITKRGQNVTFRCDPISEHNRLYWYRQTLGQGPEFLTYFQNEAQLEKSRLLSDRFSAERPKGSFSTLEIQRTEQGDSAMYLCASSSKDSSAVYGYTFGSGTRLTVV.

This clonotype was observed at least ten times. This chain joins TRBV7-9 and TRBJ1-1; TRBD1 matches at 9 bases. The CDR3 spans 18 residues. The germline V gene encodes CDR1 SEHNR and CDR2 FQNEAQ (reference sequence). With 4 bases clipped from V and 4 bases from J, the junction kept 16 bases outside the gene matches. CDR3 nucleotides: TGTGCCAGCAGCTCAAGCACCACAGGGGGCCGAAGAAGCACTGAAGCTTTCTTT. The encoded protein is CASSSSTTGGRRSTEAFF.

The table lists this clonotype with many counts. The chain is built from TRBV27 and TRBJ1-1; D gene unclear. The V gene lost 1 base and the J gene lost 4 bases, with 7 bases spanning the gap. Germline CDR1 is MNHEY and CDR2 is SMNVEV (reference sequence). There are 13 residues in the CDR3. The CDR3 DNA sequence: TGTGCCAGCAGTTTATACTCAGGCACTGAAGCTTTCTTT. Translation: CASSLYSGTEAFF.

About this clonotype itself: Compared with germline, one end of the junction differs, possibly owing to a read error. The chain is built from TRBV3-1 and TRBJ2-5; D is perhaps TRBD1 or TRBD2 (5 bases each). Germline V CDR1 and CDR2: LGHDT, YNNKEL (reference sequence). This CDR3 comprises 12 residues. As DNA, the CDR3 is TGTGTCAGCAGCCAAGGGGAGGAGACCCAGTACTTC. It translates to CVSSQGEETQYF.

Worth noting for this clonotype: A much larger clone is a single base away; this may be a read error. The chain recombines TRBV6-2 or TRBV6-3 with TRBJ1-5, with TRBD1 as a possible D gene (6 bases). This CDR3 region has 13 residues. Germline CDR1 is MNHEY and CDR2 is SVGEGT. The V end lost 6 bases, the J end lost 7 bases, and 13 bases lay between the germline ends. The CDR3 DNA follows: TGTGCCAGCAGGGGAGGGGGGGACCAGCCCCAGCATTTT. It specifies CASRGGGDQPQHF.

This clonotype was seen just once. The chain has TRBV3-1 and TRBJ2-1, with 11 bases lining up with TRBD2. The CDR3 spans 15 residues. In germline, CDR1 is LGHDT, CDR2 YNNKEL (reference sequence). Trimming cost V 7 bases and J 8 bases; bases outside gene matches: 10. The CDR3 here is CASNNRLAGNHEQFF. The DNA of the CDR3 is TGTGCCAGCAATAATAGACTAGCGGGGAATCATGAGCAGTTCTTC.

This clonotype has a handful of counts. The J gene is TRBJ2-1, the V gene TRBV7-9, with 14 bases matching TRBD2. V lost 5 bases, J lost 3 bases, and 3 bases stayed unmatched. Germline V lookup: CDR1 SEHNR, CDR2 FQNEAQ (reference sequence). The length of the CDR3 is 16 residues. CDR3 loop: CASSPTSGGDYNEQFF. The CDR3, as DNA: TGTGCCAGCAGCCCGACTAGCGGGGGGGACTACAATGAGCAGTTCTTC.

This clonotype was counted many times. The chain is built from TRBV29-1 and TRBJ2-2; 7 bases agree with TRBD1. Losses at the gene ends were 4 bases for V and 6 bases for J; bases not matched to a gene: 5. This CDR3 is 13 amino acids long. CDR1 is SQVTM, CDR2 ANQGSEA, per germline. The CDR3 DNA reads TGCAGCGTTGCATATACAGGGGCCGGGGAGCTGTTTTTT. Amino acid sequence: CSVAYTGAGELFF.

This clonotype was seen many times. This chain connects TRBV28 to TRBJ1-5, with 10 bases fitting TRBD1. Germline V gene lookup returns CDR1 MDHEN and CDR2 SYDVKM. There are 15 residues in the CDR3. Germline trimming cut 5 bases from V and 6 bases from J; bases unmatched to any gene: 7. CDR3 amino acids: CASSPGTGALQPQHF. The CDR3 DNA follows: TGTGCCAGCAGTCCCGGGACAGGGGCGCTTCAGCCCCAGCATTTT.

This clonotype turned up a few times. This chain links TRBV19 with TRBJ2-3, with no clear D. V was clipped by 0 bases and J by 5 bases, with 6 bases between them. CDR3 length: 13 amino acids. CDR1 LNHDA and CDR2 SQIVND come from the germline V gene (reference sequence). This CDR3 reads CASSIDGGDTQYF. CDR3 nucleotides: TGTGCCAGTAGTATAGACGGTGGAGATACGCAGTATTTT.

This clonotype occurred many times. The chain recombines TRBV20-1 with TRBJ2-7, with D maybe TRBD1 (6 bases). The V gene's germline CDR1 is DFQATT and CDR2 SNEGSKA (reference sequence). V was cut by 0 bases and J by 7 bases, with 16 bases left in between. There are 14 residues in the CDR3. The CDR3 sequence is CSARDPRAGDEQYF. As DNA, the CDR3 is TGCAGTGCTAGAGATCCAAGGGCAGGGGATGAGCAGTACTTC.

Only a few counts were recorded for this clonotype. The chain carries TRBV19 and TRBJ1-6, with D unresolved. CDR1 is LNHDA, CDR2 SQIVND, per germline (reference sequence). The CDR3 contains 16 residues. V lost 6 bases, J lost 0 bases, and 12 bases lay in between. CDR3 coding DNA: TGTGCCAGTAGGACGACCGTCAACTCCTATAATTCACCCCTCCACTTT. Its translation: CASRTTVNSYNSPLHF.

This chain uses TRBV20-1 with TRBJ1-1; D not resolved. Germline CDR1 and CDR2: DFQATT and SNEGSKA (reference sequence). The CDR3 extends over 11 amino acids. CDR3 DNA sequence: TGCAAAGGCCTTATGAACACTGAAGCTTTCTTT. This translates into CKGLMNTEAFF.

This clonotype was seen ten or more times. V gene TRBV11-2 combines with J gene TRBJ2-1, with 14 positions matching TRBD2. Looked up from germline, CDR1 is SGHAT and CDR2 is FQNNGV. The CDR3 length is 18 residues. J gave up 0 bases and V 3 bases, and 4 bases lay outside the gene matches. The CDR3 DNA is TGTGCCAGCAGCTTTGGACTAGCGGGGGGCAGCTCCTACAATGAGCAGTTCTTC. It is translated as CASSFGLAGGSSYNEQFF.

The gene calls are TRBV12-3 or TRBV12-4 and TRBJ1-1; D gene ambiguous. Trimming took off 5 bases at V and 3 bases at J, with 22 bases between the two ends. The CDR3 contains 17 residues. In nucleotides, the CDR3 is TGTGCCAGCAGTGTCACCCAAGCAGCAGTTTTGGACACTGAAGCTTTCTTT. It encodes CASSVTQAAVLDTEAFF.

The table lists this clonotype with many counts. The gene calls are TRBV2 and TRBJ2-7; either TRBD1 or TRBD2 may fit D (5 bases each). Trimming stripped 8 bases from V and 3 bases from J, with 20 bases between. Germline CDR1 SNHLY, CDR2 FYNNEI. There are 15 residues in the CDR3. DNA of the CDR3: TGTGCCAGCCTCCAGGGACGACAAACGATCTACGAGCAGTACTTC. Amino acids: CASLQGRQTIYEQYF.

This clonotype has just a few counts. The rearrangement uses TRBV2 and TRBJ2-3; 7 bases line up with TRBD2. This CDR3 is built from 16 residues. CDR1 and CDR2 (germline): SNHLY, FYNNEI. Trimming cost V 5 bases and J 1 base; bases outside gene matches: 9. This CDR3 reads CASSFGGRGGTDTQYF. The DNA of the CDR3 is TGTGCCAGCAGTTTCGGGGGGAGAGGGGGCACAGATACGCAGTATTTT. The full variable domain, with the rest looked up from reference TRBV2 and TRBJ2-3, is EPEVTQTPSHQVTQMGQEVILRCVPISNHLYFYWYRQILGQKVEFLVSFYNNEISEKSEIFDDQFSVERPDGSNFTLKIRSTKLEDSAMYFCASSFGGRGGTDTQYFGPGTRLTVL.